These 5 T cell receptor beta chains originate from one sample sequenced in a study of shared clonotypes between healthy human individuals. Sequencing used immunoSEQ multiplex PCR; TCRdb keeps in-frame clones, though not all of them. Among under 1 million clones, 96% were seen once, and the ten largest hold less than 0.25%. Naive CD8 cells lacked CD45RO, underwent positive selection for CCR7 and left out terminally differentiated effector memory CD45RA+ cells. Sequencing was done on a sample of naive CD8+ T cells sorted from blood. The source is a man aged 30 to 39 in good health.

The V call is TRBV11-2, the J call TRBJ1-1; maybe TRBD1 (6 bases). The V gene's germline CDR1 is SGHAT and CDR2 FQNNGV. This CDR3 region has 15 residues. Between the trimmed V and J ends, which lost 4 bases and 4 bases, there was a span of 16 bases. As DNA, the CDR3 is TGTGCCAGCAGCTACGGCCGGGGGGCAGGCACTGAAGCTTTCTTT. Amino acid sequence: CASSYGRGAGTEAFF.

The chain employs TRBV7-9 and TRBJ2-5; D possibly corresponds to TRBD2 (5 bases). Trimming took off 10 bases at V and 1 base at J, with 16 bases between the two ends. There are 14 residues in the CDR3. The germline gives CDR1 SEHNR, CDR2 FQNEAQ (reference sequence). CDR3 sequence: CATRPSEAQETQYF. As DNA, the CDR3 is TGTGCCACCCGACCCTCGGAGGCCCAAGAGACCCAGTACTTC.

The genes are TRBV15 and TRBJ2-7; 7 bases map to TRBD2. Germline-derived CDR1 and CDR2 are LNHNV and YYDKDF (reference sequence). The CDR3 has 13 residues. The J segment lost 7 bases and the V segment lost 4 bases, leaving 7 bases of the junction unmatched. Here the CDR3 reads CATSKKGAGEQYF. The CDR3 nucleotides read TGTGCCACCAGCAAAAAGGGAGCGGGGGAGCAGTACTTC.

The chain has TRBV13 and TRBJ2-2; TRBD1 matches at 8 bases. V dropped 3 bases and J dropped 6; count of bases not matched to a gene: 6. CDR3 size: 15 residues. Germline assignment: CDR1 PRHDT and CDR2 FYEKMQ (reference sequence). The CDR3 DNA reads TGTGCCAGCAGCTTCGGGCAGGGGGCTCCCGGGGAGCTGTTTTTT. It specifies CASSFGQGAPGELFF.

The V gene is TRBV28, the J gene TRBJ2-1, with D perhaps matching TRBD1 (5 bases). Between the trimmed V and J ends, which lost 7 bases and 0 bases, there was a span of 19 bases. Germline CDR1 is MDHEN and CDR2 is SYDVKM. The length of the CDR3 is 17 residues. CDR3: CASTPQGVRSSYNEQFF. The DNA for the CDR3 is TGTGCCAGCACTCCCCAAGGGGTCCGGAGCTCCTACAATGAGCAGTTCTTC.